This T cell receptor (beta chain) derives from a study of regulatory T cells in long-lasting Graves disease. Study-level background: Antithyroid drug use was under 3 months in newly diagnosed Graves' patients.

Building of the TCR beta libraries involved iRepertoire HTBI primers and Arm-PCR of CDR3 regions. TCRdb fed the multiplex PCR reads into MiXCR, producing one record per CDR3 protein. The data contain 500,000 or so distinct CDR3 sequences, 15% to 20% of them singletons. Ten or more counts support this clonotype. The time point: newly diagnosed GD, antithyroid drugs for less than 3 months. PBMC RNA was the source of the TCR library. Criteria from the American Thyroid Association guidelines were applied to diagnose Graves' disease. The CDR3 consists of 16 residues. Germline assignment: CDR1 MNHEY and CDR2 SVGEGT. Unmatched junction bases numbered 11, after V lost 4 bases and J lost 8 bases. These data are also associated with another study on T cells in Graves' hyperthyroidism and ophthalmopathy. That report adds: Uncontrolled infection, other autoimmune disease, pregnancy or lactation disqualified patients from enrolment.

The chain links TRBV6-2 or TRBV6-3 to TRBJ2-2, with 9 positions matching TRBD2. The material was peripheral blood mononuclear cells (PBMCs), obtained at new diagnosis, from a patient treated with antithyroid drugs. The clonotype was recovered from a man aged 40-49 years with Graves disease. Here the CDR3 reads CASSSGLAPRPGELFF. As DNA, the CDR3 is TGTGCCAGCAGTTCAGGACTAGCGCCAAGGCCAGGGGAGCTGTTTTTT.